This T cell receptor beta chain came from a study of T cell responses to AZD1222 COVID-19 vaccine. This table comes from immunoSEQ multiplex PCR, and its TCRdb copy is limited to in-frame clones, with some not included. The sample has about 140,000 clones, about 90% seen once. The receptor was isolated from an adult in good health. The input for sequencing was peripheral blood, taken on day 0 of AZD1222 vaccination.

In DNA, the CDR3 is TGTGCCACCAGTGACTCCAGGACAGGGTTACATGGCTACACCTTC. This encodes CATSDSRTGLHGYTF. V is TRBV24-1 and J is TRBJ1-2; 8 bases align to TRBD1. The CDR3 spans 15 residues. The J segment lost 6 bases and the V segment lost 4 bases, leaving 9 bases of the junction unmatched. In germline, CDR1 is KGHDR, CDR2 SFDVKD.